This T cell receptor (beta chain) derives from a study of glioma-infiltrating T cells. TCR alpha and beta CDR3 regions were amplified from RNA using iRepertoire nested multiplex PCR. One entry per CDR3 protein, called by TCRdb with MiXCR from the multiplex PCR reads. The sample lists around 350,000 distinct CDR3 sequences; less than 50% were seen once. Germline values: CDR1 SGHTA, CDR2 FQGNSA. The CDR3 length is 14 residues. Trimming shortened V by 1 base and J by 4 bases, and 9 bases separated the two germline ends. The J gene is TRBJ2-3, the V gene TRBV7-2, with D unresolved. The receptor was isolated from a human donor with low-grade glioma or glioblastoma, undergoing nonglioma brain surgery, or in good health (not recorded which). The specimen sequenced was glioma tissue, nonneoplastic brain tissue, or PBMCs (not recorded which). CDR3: CASSLDFRPDTQYF. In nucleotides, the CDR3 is TGTGCCAGCAGCTTAGATTTCCGGCCAGATACGCAGTATTTT.